Listed here are 10 T cell receptor beta chains from one sample, sequenced in a study of cytomegalovirus exposure and HLA in healthy donors. The PCR employed 60 Vbeta primers together with 13 Jbeta primers. The protocol was immunoSEQ multiplex PCR, while the TCRdb copy is restricted to in-frame clones and leaves out a portion. The sample holds 140,000 or so clones, approximately 65% seen once. The material sequenced was PBMCs. The receptors originated from a woman aged 55-70 years in good health and CMV-seronegative.

This rearrangement joins TRBV28 to TRBJ1-5, with D tentatively TRBD1 (5 bases). The V and J ends lost 10 bases and 4 bases respectively, with 11 bases between them. CDR3 length equals 12 residues. Germline CDR1 is MDHEN and CDR2 is SYDVKM. The CDR3 is CATQGTNQPQHF. The CDR3 DNA follows: TGTGCCACCCAGGGTACTAATCAGCCCCAGCATTTT.

The CDR3 sequence is CASSPRLAGGRGYEQYF. In DNA, the CDR3 is TGCGCCAGCAGCCCCCGACTAGCGGGAGGGCGTGGATACGAGCAGTACTTC. This chain uses TRBV5-1 with TRBJ2-7, with TRBD2 identical over 14 bases. The junction had 10 bases not matched to a gene; V was cut back by 4 bases and J by 4 bases. Germline CDR1 is SGHRS and CDR2 is YFSETQ. This CDR3 region has 17 residues.

A few counts support this clone. The chain carries TRBV7-9 and TRBJ2-1; TRBD2 might be the D (5 bases). The CDR3 extends over 18 amino acids. Germline loops: CDR1 SEHNR, CDR2 FQNEAQ (reference sequence). The germline V and J ends were trimmed by 1 base and 1 base, with 17 bases remaining between them. In DNA, the CDR3 is TGTGCCAGCAGCTTAGGGCGGGCTCAGTTTGGGTCCTACAATGAGCAGTTCTTC. Its translation is CASSLGRAQFGSYNEQFF.

As DNA, the CDR3 is TGTGCCAGCAGCCGCCTGGGCGCGAACACCGGGGAGCTGTTTTTT. Its protein product is CASSRLGANTGELFF. This chain uses TRBV4-2 with TRBJ2-2; D gene ambiguous. Trimming cost V 4 bases and J 0 bases, with 9 bases left between them. This CDR3 has 15 residues. Germline V CDR1 and CDR2: LGHNA, YNFKEQ.

The sample holds a few counts of this clone. The CDR3 nucleotides are TGTGCCATCAGCGGGACAGTAGGAATAAACACTGAAGCTTTCTTT. It yields the protein CAISGTVGINTEAFF. V is TRBV10-3 and J is TRBJ1-1; 7 nucleotides align to TRBD1. This CDR3 is built from 15 residues. J gave up 2 bases and V 6 bases, and 9 bases lay outside the gene matches. Germline V lookup: CDR1 ENHRY, CDR2 SYGVKD.

V is TRBV7-2 and J is TRBJ2-2; 11 bases match TRBD2. This CDR3 comprises 16 residues. Germline V gene data show CDR1 as SGHTA and CDR2 as FQGNSA. Germline trimming cut 1 base from V and 7 bases from J; bases unmatched to any gene: 5. This CDR3 is CASSLVAGGPGGELFF. The CDR3 nucleotides read TGTGCCAGCAGCTTAGTAGCGGGGGGGCCCGGCGGGGAGCTGTTTTTT.

The V call is TRBV7-2, the J call TRBJ2-2, with no clear D. Germline V gene lookup returns CDR1 SGHTA and CDR2 FQGNSA. With 4 bases removed from V and 2 bases from J, the gap between germline ends came to 11 bases. This CDR3 spans 15 amino acids. The CDR3 here is CASSYPLGNTGELFF. The CDR3 nucleotides read TGTGCCAGCAGCTATCCACTTGGTAACACCGGGGAGCTGTTTTTT.

The V and J genes are TRBV18 and TRBJ1-5, with a tentative D call TRBD1 (6 bases). This CDR3 has 17 residues. Germline V gene sequence: CDR1 KGHSH, CDR2 LQKENI. The chain's CDR3 is CPRPEGRPGQYYQPQHF. CDR3 DNA: TGTCCCCGCCCGGAAGGACGGCCAGGACAGTATTATCAGCCCCAGCATTTT.

The chain is built from TRBV5-5 and TRBJ1-1; TRBD1 is a possible D gene (5 bases). CDR3 length equals 16 residues. Germline CDR1 reads SGHKS; CDR2 reads YYEKEE (reference sequence). V dropped 4 bases and J dropped 0 bases, with 16 bases sitting between them. CDR3 sequence: CASSPLGAGMNTEAFF. The CDR3 coding sequence is TGTGCCAGCAGCCCGTTAGGGGCAGGGATGAACACTGAAGCTTTCTTT.

Regarding this clone: The CDR3 does not close with the conserved phenylalanine or tryptophan, likely indicating a read error. V usage is TRBV25-1 and J usage is TRBJ2-7, with D perhaps matching TRBD1 (6 bases). CDR3 size: 13 residues. In germline, CDR1 is MGHDK, CDR2 SYGVNS. V was clipped by 6 bases and J by 2 bases, with 11 bases between them. CDR3 DNA sequence: TGTGCCAGCAGAGGACAGTCTACCTACGAGCAGTACCTC. Translating it yields CASRGQSTYEQYL.